A selection of T cell receptor beta chains follows, all from one sample in a study of molecular identifiers for immune sequencing clone quantification. Each CDR3 protein gets one entry after TCRdb re-called the PCR reads with MiXCR. Of 600,000 to 650,000 distinct CDR3 sequences in the sample, just under 20% were seen once. Sequenced: naive CD8+ T cells from blood, with Jurkat cell RNA spiked in. The receptors were gathered from a human donor in good health. Some libraries in this study had Jurkat cell RNA spiked in. The CDR3 runs from the conserved cysteine through the conserved F or W. A D gene is named only where the DNA matches it firmly. Clone size is stated in some rows and not others, as once, few, many or a class when expanded.

clone size	V gene	J gene	D gene	CDR3 protein	CDR3 DNA
many	TRBV5-4	TRBJ2-7	TRBD1	CASSFGQDYEQYF	TGTGCCAGCAGCTTTGGACAGGACTACGAGCAGTACTTC
-	TRBV5-1	TRBJ2-2	-	CASTQGQNTGELFF	TGCGCCAGCACCCAGGGACAAAACACCGGGGAGCTGTTTTTT
few	TRBV10-3	TRBJ2-3	-	CAISDPEGGVGTDTQYF	TGTGCCATCAGTGACCCTGAGGGGGGAGTCGGTACAGATACGCAGTATTTT
-	TRBV29-1	TRBJ2-4	-	CGVASEYSKNIQYF	TGCGGCGTCGCGTCAGAGTACTCCAAAAACATTCAGTACTTC
many	TRBV25-1	TRBJ1-4	-	CASSEGYAWGNEKLFF	TGTGCCAGCAGTGAGGGCTATGCTTGGGGGAATGAAAAACTGTTTTTT
many	TRBV4-1	TRBJ1-2	-	CASSQDGGLYGYTF	TGCGCCAGCAGCCAAGATGGGGGTCTATATGGCTACACCTTC
many	TRBV6-2/TRBV6-3	TRBJ2-3	TRBD2	CASSYSNEPSGTSTDTQYF	TGTGCCAGCAGTTACTCGAACGAACCTAGCGGAACTAGCACAGATACGCAGTATTTT
-	TRBV2	TRBJ2-7	TRBD2	CASTESSSGSWYEQYF	TGTGCCAGCACCGAAAGTTCTAGCGGGAGTTGGTACGAGCAGTACTTC
many	TRBV24-1	TRBJ2-2	TRBD2	CATSGAPPGLADNTGELFF	TGTGCCACCAGTGGCGCCCCTCCGGGACTAGCGGATAACACCGGGGAGCTGTTTTTT
many	TRBV2	TRBJ2-5	-	CASSDGTRQETQYF	TGTGCCAGCAGTGACGGGACAAGACAAGAGACCCAGTACTTC
few	TRBV27	TRBJ2-1	-	CASSLSSLINEQFF	TGTGCCAGCAGTTTATCCAGCCTGATTAATGAGCAGTTCTTC
-	TRBV5-1	TRBJ2-4	-	CASSLGPGTSAKNIRYF	TGCGCCAGCAGCTTAGGGCCAGGAACCTCAGCCAAAAACATTCGGTACTTC
many	TRBV15	TRBJ2-2	-	CATSGAVNTGELFF	TGTGCCACCAGTGGAGCGGTAAACACCGGGGAGCTGTTTTTT
many	TRBV12-5	TRBJ2-7	-	CASRSGEVNYEQYF	TGTGCTAGTAGATCCGGGGAGGTTAACTACGAGCAGTACTTC
-	TRBV4-3	TRBJ1-4	-	CASSQRGGNEKLFF	TGCGCCAGCAGCCAACGGGGGGGTAATGAAAAACTGTTTTTT
few	TRBV5-6	TRBJ1-2	-	CASSLAGYYYYGYTF	TGTGCCAGCAGCTTGGCAGGGTATTATTACTATGGCTACACCTTC
many	TRBV7-2	TRBJ2-7	-	CASSLLAVLSSYEQYF	TGTGCCAGCAGCTTATTGGCGGTCCTAAGCTCCTACGAGCAGTACTTC
many	TRBV7-9	TRBJ2-3	-	CASERPLALDTQYF	TGTGCCTCAGAGCGGCCTCTAGCCTTAGATACGCAGTATTTT
once	TRBV29-1	TRBJ1-2	-	CSVEVPGTYGYTF	TGCAGCGTTGAAGTTCCCGGGACCTATGGCTACACCTTC
-	TRBV6-1	TRBJ2-7	TRBD1	CASSEHDRGWAYEQYF	TGTGCCAGCAGTGAACACGACAGGGGATGGGCCTACGAGCAGTACTTC
-	TRBV12-3/TRBV12-4	TRBJ2-1	TRBD2	CASGLGLAGHNEQFF	TGTGCCAGCGGTTTAGGACTAGCGGGTCACAATGAGCAGTTCTTC
few	TRBV5-4	TRBJ2-3	TRBD2	CASSSAGGSPDTQYF	TGTGCCAGCAGCTCAGCGGGAGGGTCACCAGATACGCAGTATTTT
many	TRBV6-1	TRBJ2-3	-	CASSDGNTRPDTQYF	TGTGCCAGCAGTGATGGGAACACAAGGCCAGATACGCAGTATTTT
many	TRBV12-3/TRBV12-4	TRBJ1-5	-	CASSQDFYQPQHF	TGTGCCAGCAGCCAAGATTTCTATCAGCCCCAGCATTTT
many	TRBV7-6	TRBJ2-3	TRBD2	CASSLLRTSGGPSTDTQYF	TGTGCCAGCAGCTTATTGAGGACTAGCGGGGGCCCAAGCACAGATACGCAGTATTTT
many	TRBV20-1	TRBJ2-3	TRBD2	CSARVLPISGGADTQYF	TGCAGTGCTAGAGTACTCCCTATTAGCGGGGGCGCAGATACGCAGTATTTT
many	TRBV12-3/TRBV12-4	TRBJ1-1	-	CASSFWENTEAFF	TGTGCCAGCAGTTTTTGGGAGAACACTGAAGCTTTCTTT
many	TRBV7-9	TRBJ1-4	-	CASSDVDSRPEKLFF	TGTGCCAGCAGCGATGTCGACAGTCGCCCTGAAAAACTGTTTTTT
many	TRBV29-1	TRBJ2-7	TRBD2	CSVDPGTEMGLAPHEQYF	TGCAGCGTTGACCCTGGGACGGAGATGGGACTAGCGCCCCACGAGCAGTACTTC
many	TRBV20-1	TRBJ1-1	-	CSAVDSRNNIYMNTEAFF	TGCAGTGCAGTGGACAGTCGAAACAATATTTACATGAACACTGAAGCTTTCTTT
few	TRBV5-4	TRBJ2-7	-	CASRTDRSQEQYF	TGTGCCAGCAGAACCGACAGAAGTCAAGAGCAGTACTTC
many	TRBV3-1	TRBJ2-7	-	CASSQDSRASVVYF	TGTGCCAGCAGCCAAGATAGCAGGGCCTCGGTGGTGTACTTC
many	TRBV6-2/TRBV6-3	TRBJ2-2	-	CASSYSIRARGELFF	TGTGCCAGCAGTTACTCGATAAGAGCCCGCGGGGAGCTGTTTTTT
many	TRBV19	TRBJ2-3	-	CASSILPGTDTQYF	TGTGCCAGTAGTATTTTACCCGGCACAGATACGCAGTATTTT
-	TRBV12-3/TRBV12-4	TRBJ1-2	TRBD1	CASSQDRGPGGGYAF	TGTGCCAGCAGTCAGGACAGGGGCCCTGGGGGCGGCTACGCCTTC
many	TRBV13	TRBJ1-2	-	CASSLAVEGYGYTF	TGTGCCAGCAGCTTAGCGGTCGAGGGATATGGCTACACCTTC
few	TRBV18	TRBJ2-7	TRBD1	CASSARDRTYEQYF	TGTGCCAGCTCAGCCCGGGACAGGACCTACGAGCAGTACTTC
-	TRBV5-1	TRBJ2-7	-	CASSLESYEQCF	TGCGCCAGCAGCTTGGAAAGCTACGAGCAGTGCTTC
-	TRBV9	TRBJ2-2	TRBD1	CASSETGTANTGELFF	TGTGCCAGCAGCGAAACCGGGACAGCAAACACCGGGGAGCTGTTTTTT
many	TRBV2	TRBJ2-6	TRBD1	CAGISGTGPSGANVLTF	TGTGCCGGGATCTCCGGGACAGGTCCCTCTGGGGCCAACGTCCTGACTTTC
many	TRBV7-2	TRBJ1-1	TRBD1	CASSRPRQGLLQWAFF	TGTGCCAGCAGCCGGCCCCGACAGGGCCTGCTTCAGTGGGCTTTCTTT
many	TRBV12-5	TRBJ2-1	-	CASGLGLSRPGEQFF	TGTGCTAGTGGTTTGGGTTTGTCGCGGCCCGGGGAGCAGTTCTTC
-	TRBV20-1	TRBJ2-2	-	CSAREVGVLFGELFF	TGCAGTGCTAGAGAAGTAGGGGTCCTTTTTGGGGAGCTGTTTTTT
few	TRBV4-2	TRBJ2-7	TRBD2	CASSQEFGLYTSGRYEQYF	TGTGCCAGCAGCCAAGAATTCGGTTTATACACTAGCGGGAGGTACGAGCAGTACTTC
-	TRBV3-1	TRBJ2-5	-	CASSQDGQVRETQYF	TGTGCCAGCAGCCAAGATGGGCAGGTGAGGGAGACCCAGTACTTC
few	TRBV19	TRBJ1-5	-	CASSMAWASNQPQHF	TGTGCCAGTAGTATGGCTTGGGCCAGCAATCAGCCCCAGCATTTT
many	TRBV27	TRBJ1-1	TRBD1	CASSFSGGAGSVTEAFF	TGTGCCAGCAGTTTTTCAGGGGGCGCGGGATCGGTCACTGAAGCTTTCTTT
few	TRBV6-2/TRBV6-3	TRBJ2-1	-	CASSLSGGGDEQFF	TGTGCCAGCAGCCTTTCGGGGGGCGGCGATGAGCAGTTCTTC
few	TRBV19	TRBJ2-3	TRBD2	CASSISGLATADTQCF	TGTGCCAGTAGTATTTCGGGACTAGCAACGGCAGATACGCAGTGTTTT
many	TRBV20-1	TRBJ1-3	-	CSARTGSSGNTIYF	TGCAGTGCTAGAACAGGCTCGTCCGGAAACACCATATATTTT